The rows below give T cell receptor beta chains drawn from one sample of a study of beta chain features in type 1 diabetes. Sequenced by immunoSEQ multiplex PCR; TCRdb stores in-frame clones only, minus some. This table holds a few hundred thousand clones, about 16% found once. The sample consisted of naive CD4+ T cells from blood. These receptors were collected from a woman aged 18 to 35 in good health. CDR3s include the opening cysteine and the closing phenylalanine or tryptophan. Fields, in order: V gene, CDR3 protein.

TRBV28 | CASRLAGGGEQYF
TRBV5-4 | CASSPGQGSQSGYTF
TRBV28 | CASRTGTGTYGYTF
TRBV25-1 | CASPITGYGYTF
TRBV18 | CASSTSGRTTDTQYF
TRBV29-1 | CSVKRRGSYEQYF
TRBV5-1 | CASSLGRDIYEQYF
TRBV5-4 | CASSTLSRGNKAKNIQYF
TRBV18 | CASSHPGQGSHEQYF
TRBV30 | CAWRSSGRSYEQYF
TRBV28 | CASSLLQGARFF
TRBV27 | CASSLGQGVGYTF
TRBV7-9 | CASSLSQGREGYTF
TRBV20-1 | CSARDRERETF
TRBV30 | CAWSEGANNEQFF
TRBV30 | CAWSVRGGRSYGYTF
TRBV28 | CASSFRDGYTF
TRBV28 | CASDRAFF
TRBV2 | CASSVRDEQFF